This TCR beta chain was observed in a study of technical replicates of blood from a handful of donors. Method: immunoSEQ multiplex PCR; TCRdb's copy keeps in-frame clones and lacks some. The repertoire holds some 100,000 clones, 95% to 96% seen once, with approximately 0.21% in the top ten. Germline lookup yields CDR1 SEHNR and CDR2 FQNEAQ (reference sequence). The CDR3 has 14 residues. V lost 1 base, J lost 6 bases, and 13 bases lay in between. This TCR was sampled from a human donor in good health. The sample taken for sequencing was T cells isolated from PBMCs. The chain has TRBV7-9 and TRBJ2-7; tentatively, D is TRBD1 (5 bases). Written as DNA, the CDR3 is TGTGCCAGCAGCTTAGAGAAGGGGTTCTCCGAGCAGTACTTC. Translating gives CASSLEKGFSEQYF.